Below are 13 T cell receptor beta chains sequenced from a single sample in a study of beta chain features in type 1 diabetes. Whole-study findings and limits: There was a moderate but significant shortening of TCRB CDR3s in all four CD4+ subsets of Type 1 diabetes patients.

These receptors lack a known antigen. The entirety of the isolated RNA underwent reverse transcription, so expressed TCRB transcripts were sequenced. Produced via immunoSEQ multiplex PCR; TCRdb's table is partial and in-frame only. The table shows about 160,000 clones, with about 9% occurring only once. Sequencing used central memory CD4+ T cells from blood. The origin of the receptors is a young woman with type 1 diabetes.

The chain links TRBV15 to TRBJ2-3, with 10 positions matching TRBD2. CDR3 length: 16 residues. In germline, CDR1 is LNHNV, CDR2 YYDKDF (reference sequence). V shed 1 base and J 4 bases; nucleotides not matched to a gene: 5. The CDR3 nucleotides read TGTGCCACCAGCAGAGCCGGGACTAGCGAACCAGATACGCAGTATTTT. Translating gives CATSRAGTSEPDTQYF.

This clone was observed a few times. J is TRBJ2-1 and V is TRBV5-1, with 8 bases fitting TRBD2. CDR1 is SGHRS and CDR2 is YFSETQ in the germline V gene. This CDR3 has 18 amino acids. V shed 4 bases and J 0 bases; nucleotides not matched to a gene: 12. Here the CDR3 reads CASSPRERGTSSYNEQFF. In DNA, the CDR3 is TGCGCCAGCAGCCCCCGTGAACGCGGGACTAGCTCCTACAATGAGCAGTTCTTC.

The J gene is TRBJ1-6, the V gene TRBV21-1; no check of the table's D call, TRBD1, against the DNA was made. TRBV21-1 is designated a pseudogene. CDR3 length: 19 amino acids. This CDR3 reads CASSKDRFRDRVTNSPLHF. The CDR3 nucleotides read TGTGCCAGCAGCAAAGACAGATTCCGGGACAGGGTTACTAATTCACCCCTCCACTTT.

This clone appeared a few times. The chain combines TRBV7-9 with TRBJ1-3, with a tentative D call TRBD1 (6 bases). The CDR3 has 14 amino acids. V gave up 5 bases and J gave up 8 bases, with 16 bases separating them. Germline V lookup: CDR1 SEHNR, CDR2 FQNEAQ (reference sequence). This CDR3 is CASSPSGGWDTIYF. CDR3 DNA: TGTGCCAGCAGCCCCTCGGGGGGCTGGGACACCATATATTTT.

This clone is a singleton in its sample. The V call is TRBV5-4, the J call TRBJ2-3, with 13 positions matching TRBD2. CDR1 and CDR2 from the germline V gene are SGHNT and YYREEE (reference sequence). This CDR3 is 18 amino acids long. J lost 1 base, V lost 4 bases, and 9 bases had no gene match. In DNA form, the CDR3 reads TGTGCCAGCAGCCTACGGACTAGCGGGAGTCGGGGCACAGATACGCAGTATTTT. This gives the protein CASSLRTSGSRGTDTQYF.

This clone was recorded a few times. The chain employs TRBV6-1 and TRBJ2-7; D gene unclear. The CDR3 is 11 residues long. Trimming took 7 bases from V and 3 from J, leaving 7 bases between them. The germline CDR1 and CDR2 sequences are MNHNS and SASEGT. As DNA, the CDR3 is TGTGCCAGCACACAGCTCTACGAGCAGTACTTC. Translation: CASTQLYEQYF.

This clone was seen a handful of times. This sample includes further DNA sequences coding for the same CDR3. The V call is TRBV18, the J call TRBJ2-7; 7 nucleotides agree with TRBD1. V was clipped by 2 bases and J by 2 bases; unmatched bases: 3. The CDR3 is 14 amino acids. Germline V lookup: CDR1 KGHSH, CDR2 LQKENI. The CDR3 DNA reads TGTGCCAGCTCACCAGGACAGGTTACCTACGAGCAGTACTTC. Protein sequence: CASSPGQVTYEQYF. Using reference TRBV18 and TRBJ2-7 for the parts outside the CDR3, the full variable domain is NAGVMQNPRHLVRRRGQEARLRCSPMKGHSHVYWYRQLPEEGLKFMVYLQKENIIDESGMPKERFSAEFPKEGPSILRIQQVVRGDSAAYFCASSPGQVTYEQYFGPGTRLTVT.

CDR3 protein: CASSVRSREDTEAFF. As DNA, the CDR3 is TGTGCCAGCAGTGTTCGTAGCAGGGAGGACACTGAAGCTTTCTTT. This sequence joins TRBV6-6 and TRBJ1-1, with a tentative D call TRBD1 (5 bases). V was pared by 5 bases and J by 3 bases, with 16 bases between. CDR1 and CDR2 from the germline V gene are MNHNY and SVGAGI (reference sequence). This CDR3 region has 15 residues.

This clone was counted ten times or more. This sample also contains other DNA sequences that code for the same CDR3. The chain recombines TRBV25-1 with TRBJ1-5; no clear D. Germline V gene sequence: CDR1 MGHDK, CDR2 SYGVNS. The V end was cut by 4 bases, the J end by 0 bases, with 4 bases between. CDR3 length: 13 amino acids. CDR3 sequence (DNA): TGTGCCAGCAGTGCGGGTAGCAATCAGCCCCAGCATTTT. Its protein is CASSAGSNQPQHF.

This clone was seen a handful of times. The CDR3 region is CASSQGQAYGYTF. CDR3 nucleotide sequence: TGTGCCAGCAGTCAAGGACAGGCCTATGGCTACACCTTC. The rearrangement joins TRBV6-6 to TRBJ1-2, with 7 bases fitting TRBD1. V trimming: 5 bases; J trimming: 4 bases; junction bases outside the gene matches: 4. CDR1 and CDR2 from the germline V gene are MNHNY and SVGAGI (reference sequence). The CDR3 has 13 residues.

Details on this clone: Other DNA sequences in the same sample also yield this CDR3. This chain connects TRBV18 to TRBJ2-5, with D unresolved. This CDR3 has 13 residues. V lost 0 bases to trimming and J lost 5 bases, with 7 bases between them. The V gene's germline CDR1 is KGHSH and CDR2 LQKENI. CDR3 sequence (DNA): TGTGCCAGCTCACCACCCTCGGTGGAGACCCAGTACTTC. Translating gives CASSPPSVETQYF. Complete variable domain (other parts from reference TRBV18 and TRBJ2-5): NAGVMQNPRHLVRRRGQEARLRCSPMKGHSHVYWYRQLPEEGLKFMVYLQKENIIDESGMPKERFSAEFPKEGPSILRIQQVVRGDSAAYFCASSPPSVETQYFGPGTRLLVL.

The table lists this clone with a few counts. The J gene is TRBJ2-2, the V gene TRBV7-2; perhaps TRBD2 as D (5 bases). V gave up 1 base and J gave up 6 bases, with 12 bases separating them. The CDR3 runs to 15 residues. Per germline, CDR1 SGHTA and CDR2 FQGNSA. CDR3 nucleotides: TGTGCCAGCAGCTTAGGGACGGACTGGTCCGGGGAGCTGTTTTTT. Translating gives CASSLGTDWSGELFF.

This CDR3 is CATTPGSGEAHHTQYF. The DNA for the CDR3 is TGTGCCACCACCCCAGGATCGGGGGAGGCCCACCATACGCAGTATTTT. The V gene is TRBV15, the J gene TRBJ2-3; D perhaps matches TRBD2 (6 bases). Trimming took off 7 bases at V and 7 bases at J, with 24 bases between the two ends. CDR1 is LNHNV, CDR2 YYDKDF, per germline (reference sequence). The CDR3 is 16 amino acids.